This T cell receptor beta chain was sequenced during a study of T cells in Graves' hyperthyroidism and ophthalmopathy. Overall study results and limits: Most thyroid clonotypes with frequency above 0.001 were detected in blood. Ophthalmopathy and stable hyperthyroidism were told apart by a 13 V-J model.

Trimming removed 3 bases from V and 1 base from J, with 6 bases in between. Germline V gene sequence: CDR1 MDHEN, CDR2 SYDVKM. The CDR3 is 13 amino acids. Hyperthyroidism of Graves' type that showed no ophthalmopathy progression within 18 months was stable. This clonotype came up many times. Antigen: not known. RNA transcripts yielded amplified TCR beta CDR3 regions. Initially, a first-round RT-PCR of the TCR CDR3 employed the HTBI primer set. One entry per CDR3 protein results from TCRdb running MiXCR on the multiplex PCR reads. The sample lists a few hundred thousand distinct CDR3 sequences; roughly 13% were seen once.

The sample consisted of blood. The receptor comes from a woman between 18 and 30 years old with Graves' hyperthyroidism. V usage is TRBV28 and J usage is TRBJ1-1; D might be TRBD1 (5 bases). The chain's CDR3 is CASSFGTNTEAFF. CDR3 bases: TGTGCCAGCAGTTTTGGGACGAACACTGAAGCTTTCTTT. The whole variable domain, filled in from reference TRBV28 and TRBJ1-1, reads DVKVTQSSRYLVKRTGEKVFLECVQDMDHENMFWYRQDPGLGLRLIYFSYDVKMKEKGDIPEGYSVSREKKERFSLILESASTNQTSMYLCASSFGTNTEAFFGQGTRLTVV.